This T cell receptor beta chain was identified during a study of OX40 agonist ivuxolimab in advanced cancers. Study overall: The study treated patients with ivuxolimab, an agonistic anti-OX40 (CD134) antibody. There were three patients with partial responses, one having hepatocellular carcinoma and two cutaneous melanoma. Notes on the study in general: Expanded peripheral T cell antigen specificity was not determined.

V was pared by 7 bases and J by 6 bases, with 10 bases of the junction left unmatched. The CDR3 runs 14 residues. The V gene's germline CDR1 is LNHDA and CDR2 SQIVND (reference sequence). Comments on this clone: Its specificity is unknown.

Profiled with immunoSEQ multiplex PCR; TCRdb holds only in-frame clones, not every one. The data show tens of thousands of clones, around 90% seen once. Peripheral blood came from all dose cohorts at three timepoints. This chain joins TRBV19 and TRBJ1-1; 8 nucleotides align to TRBD1. Source: CD4+ or CD8+ T cells sorted from blood, taken in a trial of the OX40 agonist ivuxolimab. The sequence came from an adult with an advanced solid tumor such as melanoma, head and neck, liver or kidney cancer. The CDR3 nucleotides are TGTGCCAGTAAAAAGGACAGGGCCGGTCCTGAAGCTTTCTTT. Translating gives CASKKDRAGPEAFF. Full variable domain (missing parts from reference TRBV19 and TRBJ1-1): DGGITQSPKYLFRKEGQNVTLSCEQNLNHDAMYWYRQDPGQGLRLIYYSQIVNDFQKGDIAEGYSVSREKKESFPLTVTSAQKNPTAFYLCASKKDRAGPEAFFGQGTRLTVV.